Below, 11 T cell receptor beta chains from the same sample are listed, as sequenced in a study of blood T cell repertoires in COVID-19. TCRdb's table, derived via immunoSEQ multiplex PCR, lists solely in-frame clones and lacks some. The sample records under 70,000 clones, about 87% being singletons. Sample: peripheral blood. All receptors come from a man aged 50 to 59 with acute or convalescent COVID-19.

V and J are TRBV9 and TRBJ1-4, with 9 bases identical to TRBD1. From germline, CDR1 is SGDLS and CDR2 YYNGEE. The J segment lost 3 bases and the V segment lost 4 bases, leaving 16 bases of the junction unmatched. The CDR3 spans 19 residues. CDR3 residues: CASSSGLRGTGRANEKLFF. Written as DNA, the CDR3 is TGTGCCAGCAGCTCGGGACTACGGGGGACAGGGAGAGCTAATGAAAAACTGTTTTTT.

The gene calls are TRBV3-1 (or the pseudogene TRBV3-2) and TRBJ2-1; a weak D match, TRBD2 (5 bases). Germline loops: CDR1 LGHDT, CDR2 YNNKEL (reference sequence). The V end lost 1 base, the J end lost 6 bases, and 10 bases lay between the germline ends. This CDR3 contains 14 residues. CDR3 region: CASSQGLIGNEQFF. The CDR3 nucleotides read TGTGCCAGCAGCCAAGGACTAATCGGCAATGAGCAGTTCTTC.

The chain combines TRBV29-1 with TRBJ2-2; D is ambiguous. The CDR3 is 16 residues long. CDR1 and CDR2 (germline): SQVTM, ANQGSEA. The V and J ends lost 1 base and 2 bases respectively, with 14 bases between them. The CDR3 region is CSVEVSAKINTGELFF. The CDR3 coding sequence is TGCAGCGTTGAAGTTTCCGCGAAGATAAACACCGGGGAGCTGTTTTTT.

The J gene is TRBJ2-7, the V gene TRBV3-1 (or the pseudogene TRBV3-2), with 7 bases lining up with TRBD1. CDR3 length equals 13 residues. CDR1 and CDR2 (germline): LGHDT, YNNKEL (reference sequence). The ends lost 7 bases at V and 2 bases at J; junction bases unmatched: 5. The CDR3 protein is CASTKQGTYEQYF. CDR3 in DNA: TGTGCCAGCACCAAACAGGGGACCTACGAGCAGTACTTC.

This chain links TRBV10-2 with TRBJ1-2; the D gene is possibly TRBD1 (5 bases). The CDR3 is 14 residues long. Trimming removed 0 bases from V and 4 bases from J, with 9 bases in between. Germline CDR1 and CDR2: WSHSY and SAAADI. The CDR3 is CASSESRGFYGYTF. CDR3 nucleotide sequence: TGCGCCAGCAGTGAGTCGCGGGGGTTCTATGGCTACACCTTC.

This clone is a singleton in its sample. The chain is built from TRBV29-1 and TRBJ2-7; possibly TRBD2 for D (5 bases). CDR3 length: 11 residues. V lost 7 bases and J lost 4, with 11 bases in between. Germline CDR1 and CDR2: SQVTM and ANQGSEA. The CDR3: CSAALGYEQYF. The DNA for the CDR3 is TGCAGCGCAGCACTAGGATACGAGCAGTACTTC.

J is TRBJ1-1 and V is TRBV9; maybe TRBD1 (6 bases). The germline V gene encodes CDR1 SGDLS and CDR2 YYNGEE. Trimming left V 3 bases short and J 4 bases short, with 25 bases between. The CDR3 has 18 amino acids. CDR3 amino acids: CASSAQAGQVGGATEAFF. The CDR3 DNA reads TGTGCCAGCAGCGCCCAGGCAGGACAAGTCGGGGGGGCCACTGAAGCTTTCTTT.

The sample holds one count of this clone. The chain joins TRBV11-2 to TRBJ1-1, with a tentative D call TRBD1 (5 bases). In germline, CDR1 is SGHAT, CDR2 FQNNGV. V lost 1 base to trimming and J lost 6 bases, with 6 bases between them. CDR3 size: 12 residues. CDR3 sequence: CASSLGGPEAFF. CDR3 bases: TGTGCCAGCAGCTTAGGGGGCCCTGAAGCTTTCTTT.

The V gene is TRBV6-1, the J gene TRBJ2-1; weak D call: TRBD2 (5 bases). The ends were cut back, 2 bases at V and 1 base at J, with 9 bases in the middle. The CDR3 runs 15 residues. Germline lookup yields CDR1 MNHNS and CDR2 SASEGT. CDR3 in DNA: TGTGCCAGCAGTGAAATCGGGGATTCCTACAATGAGCAGTTCTTC. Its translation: CASSEIGDSYNEQFF.

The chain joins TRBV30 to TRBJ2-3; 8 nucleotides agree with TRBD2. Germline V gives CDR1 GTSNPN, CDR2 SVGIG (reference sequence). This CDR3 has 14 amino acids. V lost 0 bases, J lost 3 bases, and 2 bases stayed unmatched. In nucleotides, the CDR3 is TGTGCCTGGAGTGTAATAGCGGGGACAGATACGCAGTATTTT. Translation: CAWSVIAGTDTQYF.

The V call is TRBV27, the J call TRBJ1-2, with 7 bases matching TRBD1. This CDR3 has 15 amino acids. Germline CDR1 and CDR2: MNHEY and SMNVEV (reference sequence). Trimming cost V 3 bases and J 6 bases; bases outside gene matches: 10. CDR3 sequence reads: CASSFLGQVIDGYTF. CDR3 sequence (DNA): TGTGCCAGCAGTTTCCTCGGACAGGTTATCGATGGCTACACCTTC.